This T cell receptor beta chain was recovered during a study of blood T cell repertoires in COVID-19. Study in general: COVID-19 samples from acute and convalescent phases originated in the United States, Italy and Spain.

In the original analysis: Scientists estimated how many nucleated cells there were by amplifying reference gene primers. TCRdb keeps only in-frame clones here, not all; method: immunoSEQ multiplex PCR. That table furnishes V, J and clone size, whereas the DNA furnished D and trimming. The sample consists of 150,000 to 190,000 clones, 80% to 90% of them appearing once. This clone has only one observation. Trimming removed 4 bases at V and 0 bases at J, with 11 bases between. CDR1 and CDR2 (germline): SGHNT, YYREEE (reference sequence). This CDR3 has 16 amino acids. This TCR was recovered from a woman in her fifties or sixties with acute or convalescent COVID-19. Sequenced sample: peripheral blood. V and J are TRBV5-4 and TRBJ2-6; possible D gene TRBD2, 5 bases. CDR3 amino acids: CASSQVAGSGANVLTF. Here the CDR3 DNA reads TGTGCCAGCAGCCAAGTGGCGGGCTCTGGGGCCAACGTCCTGACTTTC.